This T cell receptor (beta chain) was identified in a study of blood T cell repertoires in COVID-19. Study-wide context: Both acute and convalescent COVID-19 samples were obtained from the United States, Italy and Spain.

The CDR3 has 11 residues. Per the germline V gene, CDR1 is SGHAT and CDR2 is FQNNGV. Trimming left V 2 bases short and J 9 bases short, with 5 bases between. In the original processing: Reference gene primer amplification gave estimated nucleated cell counts. Generated by immunoSEQ multiplex PCR, the TCRdb table keeps only in-frame clones and is missing some. The V and J calls and the clone size are those of that table, but D and trimming were determined from the DNA. The data show about 300,000 clones, around 88% seen once. The sample comprised peripheral blood. V and J are TRBV11-2 and TRBJ2-1; unclear D gene. The receptor was derived from a woman aged 25 to 39 who had recovered from COVID-19. CDR3 in amino acids: CASSLSREQFF. The CDR3 DNA reads as TGTGCCAGCAGCTTATCCCGTGAGCAGTTCTTC.